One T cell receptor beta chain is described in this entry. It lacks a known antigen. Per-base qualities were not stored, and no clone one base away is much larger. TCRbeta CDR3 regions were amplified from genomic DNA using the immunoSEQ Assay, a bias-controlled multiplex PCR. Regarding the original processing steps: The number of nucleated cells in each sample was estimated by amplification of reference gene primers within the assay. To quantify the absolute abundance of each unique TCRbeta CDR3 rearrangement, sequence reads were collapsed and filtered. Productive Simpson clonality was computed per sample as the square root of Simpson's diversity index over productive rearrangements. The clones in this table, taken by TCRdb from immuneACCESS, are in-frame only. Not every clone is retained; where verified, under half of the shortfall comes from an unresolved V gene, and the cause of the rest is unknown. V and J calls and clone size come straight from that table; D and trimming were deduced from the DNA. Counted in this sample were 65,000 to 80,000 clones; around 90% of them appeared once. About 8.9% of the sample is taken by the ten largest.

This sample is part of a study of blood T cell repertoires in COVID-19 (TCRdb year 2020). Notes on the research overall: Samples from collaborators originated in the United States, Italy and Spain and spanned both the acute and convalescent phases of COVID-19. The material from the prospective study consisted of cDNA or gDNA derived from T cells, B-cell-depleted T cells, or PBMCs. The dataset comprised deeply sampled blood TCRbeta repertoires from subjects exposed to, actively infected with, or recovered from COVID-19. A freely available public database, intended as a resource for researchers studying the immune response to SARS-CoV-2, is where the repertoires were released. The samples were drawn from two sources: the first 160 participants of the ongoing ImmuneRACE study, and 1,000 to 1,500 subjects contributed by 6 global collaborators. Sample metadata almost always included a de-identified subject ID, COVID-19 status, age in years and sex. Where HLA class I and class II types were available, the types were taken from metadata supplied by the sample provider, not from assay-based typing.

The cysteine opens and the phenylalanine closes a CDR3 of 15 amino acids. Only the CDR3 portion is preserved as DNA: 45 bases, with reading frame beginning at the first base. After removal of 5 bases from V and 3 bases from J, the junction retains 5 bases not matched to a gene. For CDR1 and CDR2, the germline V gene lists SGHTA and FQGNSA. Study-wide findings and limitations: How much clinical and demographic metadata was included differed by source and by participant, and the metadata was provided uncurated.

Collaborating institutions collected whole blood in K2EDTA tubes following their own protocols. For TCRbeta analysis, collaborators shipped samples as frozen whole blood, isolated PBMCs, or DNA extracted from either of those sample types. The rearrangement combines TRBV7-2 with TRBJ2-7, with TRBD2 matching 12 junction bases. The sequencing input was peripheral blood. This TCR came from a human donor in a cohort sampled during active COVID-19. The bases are TGTGCCAGCAGCCTCGGACTAGCGGGATTCTACGAGCAGTACTTC. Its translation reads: CASSLGLAGFYEQYF.